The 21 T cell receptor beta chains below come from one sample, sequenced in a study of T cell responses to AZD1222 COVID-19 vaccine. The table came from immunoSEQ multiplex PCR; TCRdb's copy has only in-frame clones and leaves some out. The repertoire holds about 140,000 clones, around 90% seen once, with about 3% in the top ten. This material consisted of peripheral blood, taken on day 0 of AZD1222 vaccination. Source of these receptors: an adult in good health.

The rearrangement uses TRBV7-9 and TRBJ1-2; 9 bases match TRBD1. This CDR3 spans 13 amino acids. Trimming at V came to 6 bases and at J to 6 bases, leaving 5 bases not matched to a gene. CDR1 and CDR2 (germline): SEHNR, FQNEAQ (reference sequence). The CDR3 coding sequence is TGTGCCAGCAGGCCCCGGGACAGGGATGGCTACACCTTC. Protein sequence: CASRPRDRDGYTF.

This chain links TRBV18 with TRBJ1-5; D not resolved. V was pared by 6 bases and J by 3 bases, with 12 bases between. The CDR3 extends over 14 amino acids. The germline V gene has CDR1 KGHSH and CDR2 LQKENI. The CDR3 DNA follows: TGTGCCAGCTCCGCGGACGGATACAATCAGCCCCAGCATTTT. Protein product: CASSADGYNQPQHF. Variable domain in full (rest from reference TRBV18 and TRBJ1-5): NAGVMQNPRHLVRRRGQEARLRCSPMKGHSHVYWYRQLPEEGLKFMVYLQKENIIDESGMPKERFSAEFPKEGPSILRIQQVVRGDSAAYFCASSADGYNQPQHFGDGTRLSIL.

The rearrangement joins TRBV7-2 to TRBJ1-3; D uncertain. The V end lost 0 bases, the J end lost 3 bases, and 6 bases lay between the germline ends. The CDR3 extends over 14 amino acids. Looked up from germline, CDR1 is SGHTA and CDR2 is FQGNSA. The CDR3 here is CASSLAVGGNTIYF. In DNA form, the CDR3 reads TGTGCCAGCAGCTTAGCCGTAGGTGGAAACACCATATATTTT.

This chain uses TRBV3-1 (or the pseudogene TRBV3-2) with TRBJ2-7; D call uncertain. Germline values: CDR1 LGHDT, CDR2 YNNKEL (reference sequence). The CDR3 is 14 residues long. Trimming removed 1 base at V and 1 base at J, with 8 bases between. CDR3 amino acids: CASSQASPSYEQYF. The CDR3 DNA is TGTGCCAGCAGCCAAGCGTCCCCTTCCTACGAGCAGTACTTC.

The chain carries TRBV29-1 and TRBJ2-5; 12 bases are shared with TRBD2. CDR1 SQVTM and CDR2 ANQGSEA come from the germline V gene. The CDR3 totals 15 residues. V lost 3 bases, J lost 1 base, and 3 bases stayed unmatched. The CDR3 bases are TGCAGCGTTGATGGACTAGCGGGACGCCAAGAGACCCAGTACTTC. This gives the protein CSVDGLAGRQETQYF.

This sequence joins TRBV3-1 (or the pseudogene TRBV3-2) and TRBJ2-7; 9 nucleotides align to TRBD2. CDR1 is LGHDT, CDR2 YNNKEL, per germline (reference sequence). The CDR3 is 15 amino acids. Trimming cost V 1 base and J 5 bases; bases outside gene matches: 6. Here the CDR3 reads CASSQVSGGGHEQYF. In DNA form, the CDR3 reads TGTGCCAGCAGCCAAGTTAGCGGGGGAGGCCACGAGCAGTACTTC.

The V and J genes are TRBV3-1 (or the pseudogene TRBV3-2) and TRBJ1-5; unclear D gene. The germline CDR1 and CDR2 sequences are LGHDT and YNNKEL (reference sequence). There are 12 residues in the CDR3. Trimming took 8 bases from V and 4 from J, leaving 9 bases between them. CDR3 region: CASGRVNQPQHF. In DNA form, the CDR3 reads TGTGCCAGCGGACGGGTAAATCAGCCCCAGCATTTT.

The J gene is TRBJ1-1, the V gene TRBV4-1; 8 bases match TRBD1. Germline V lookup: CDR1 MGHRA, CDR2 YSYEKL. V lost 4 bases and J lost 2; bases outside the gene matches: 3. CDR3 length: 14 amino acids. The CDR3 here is CASSPTGANTEAFF. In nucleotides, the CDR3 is TGCGCCAGCAGCCCGACAGGGGCCAACACTGAAGCTTTCTTT.

Here the CDR3 DNA reads TGTGCCAGCAGCTCGGGACAGGCACCCGATACGCAGTATTTT. The encoded protein is CASSSGQAPDTQYF. J is TRBJ2-3 and V is TRBV11-3; TRBD1 matches at 8 bases. This CDR3 is 14 amino acids long. Per germline, CDR1 SGHNT and CDR2 YENEEA. V gave up 4 bases and J gave up 6 bases; unmatched junction bases: 6. The whole variable domain, filled in from reference TRBV11-3 and TRBJ2-3, reads EAGVVQSPRYKIIEKKQPVAFWCNPISGHNTLYWYLQNLGQGPELLIRYENEEAVDDSQLPKDRFSAERLKGVDSTLKIQPAELGDSAVYLCASSSGQAPDTQYFGPGTRLTVL.

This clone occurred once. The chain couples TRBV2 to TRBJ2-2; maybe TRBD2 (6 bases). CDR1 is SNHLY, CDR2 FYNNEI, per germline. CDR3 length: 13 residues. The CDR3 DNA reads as TGTGCGGGTGGTGGTGGACTAACCGGGGAGCTGTTTTTT. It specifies CAGGGGLTGELFF.

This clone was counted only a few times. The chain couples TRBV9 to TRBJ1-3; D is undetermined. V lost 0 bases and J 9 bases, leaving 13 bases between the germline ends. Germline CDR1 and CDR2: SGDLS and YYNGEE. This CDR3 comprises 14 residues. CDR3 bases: TGTGCCAGCAGCGTAGTTGGAAACCGAGGCACCATATATTTT. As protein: CASSVVGNRGTIYF.

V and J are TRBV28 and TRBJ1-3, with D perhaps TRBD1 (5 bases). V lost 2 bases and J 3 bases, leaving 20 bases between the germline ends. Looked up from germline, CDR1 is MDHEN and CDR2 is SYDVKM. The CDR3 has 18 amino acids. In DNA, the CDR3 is TGTGCCAGCAGTTTAGATCGGGGGGTTAGGGCGTATGGAAACACCATATATTTT. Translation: CASSLDRGVRAYGNTIYF.

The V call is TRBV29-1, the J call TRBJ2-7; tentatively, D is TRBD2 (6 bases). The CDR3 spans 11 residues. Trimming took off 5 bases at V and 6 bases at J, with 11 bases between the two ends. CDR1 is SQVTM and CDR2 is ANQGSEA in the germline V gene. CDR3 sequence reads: CSVPLGGEQYF. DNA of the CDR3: TGCAGCGTTCCTTTGGGAGGCGAGCAGTACTTC.

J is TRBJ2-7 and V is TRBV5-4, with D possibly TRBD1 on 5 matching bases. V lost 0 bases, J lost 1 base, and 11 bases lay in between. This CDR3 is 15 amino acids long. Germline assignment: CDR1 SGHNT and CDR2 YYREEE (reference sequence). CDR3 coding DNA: TGTGCCAGCAGCTTGGCAGGGATCGGGTCCTACGAGCAGTACTTC. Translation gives CASSLAGIGSYEQYF.

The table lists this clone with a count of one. The CDR3 protein is CASSVGGGAYEQYF. CDR3 in DNA: TGTGCCAGCAGCGTCGGCGGGGGGGCCTACGAGCAGTACTTC. The J gene is TRBJ2-7, the V gene TRBV9, with 9 bases aligning to TRBD2. Per germline, CDR1 SGDLS and CDR2 YYNGEE. The CDR3 spans 14 residues. The J segment lost 2 bases and the V segment lost 2 bases, leaving 2 bases of the junction unmatched.

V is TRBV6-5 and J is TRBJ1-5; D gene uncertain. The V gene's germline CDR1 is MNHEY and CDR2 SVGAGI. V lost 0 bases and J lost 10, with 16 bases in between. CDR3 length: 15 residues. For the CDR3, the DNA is TGTGCCAGCAGTTACTCATCGGATTCTAATGGACCCCAGCATTTT. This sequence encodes CASSYSSDSNGPQHF.

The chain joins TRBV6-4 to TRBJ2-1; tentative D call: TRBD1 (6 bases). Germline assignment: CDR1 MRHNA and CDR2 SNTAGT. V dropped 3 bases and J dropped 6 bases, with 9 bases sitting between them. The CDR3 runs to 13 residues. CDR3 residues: CASSETGRNEQFF. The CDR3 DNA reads TGTGCCAGCAGTGAAACAGGGCGCAATGAGCAGTTCTTC.

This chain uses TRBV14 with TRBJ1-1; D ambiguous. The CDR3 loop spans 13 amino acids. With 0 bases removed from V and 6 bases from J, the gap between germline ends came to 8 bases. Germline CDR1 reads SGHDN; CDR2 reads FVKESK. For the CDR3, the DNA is TGTGCCAGCAGCCAAGATCTAGCGGCTGAAGCTTTCTTT. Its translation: CASSQDLAAEAFF.

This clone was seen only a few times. CDR3 sequence reads: CACQGQNTGELFF. Written as DNA, the CDR3 is TGTGCCTGTCAGGGGCAGAACACCGGGGAGCTGTTTTTT. The genes are TRBV10-3 and TRBJ2-2; D may be TRBD1 (6 bases). V lost 11 bases and J 1 base, leaving 11 bases between the germline ends. Germline assignment: CDR1 ENHRY and CDR2 SYGVKD. This CDR3 is built from 13 residues.

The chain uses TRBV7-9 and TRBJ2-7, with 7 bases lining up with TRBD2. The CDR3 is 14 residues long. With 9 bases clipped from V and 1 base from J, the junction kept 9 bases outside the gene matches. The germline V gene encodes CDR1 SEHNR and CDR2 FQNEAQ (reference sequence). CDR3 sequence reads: CASVLAEYSYEQYF. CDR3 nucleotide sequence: TGTGCCAGTGTGCTAGCGGAGTATTCCTACGAGCAGTACTTC.

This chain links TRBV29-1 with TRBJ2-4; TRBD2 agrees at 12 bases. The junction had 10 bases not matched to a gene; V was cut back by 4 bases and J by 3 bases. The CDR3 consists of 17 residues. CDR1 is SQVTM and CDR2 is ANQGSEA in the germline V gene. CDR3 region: CSVGSLAGGPGKNIQYF. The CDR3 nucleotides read TGCAGCGTTGGCTCCCTAGCGGGAGGGCCGGGCAAAAACATTCAGTACTTC.